Sequencing of this TCR beta chain was carried out in a study of a mutant IDH1 vaccine in newly diagnosed glioma. Study details: Beforehand, treatment had been radiotherapy, temozolomide, or both; the majority received both.

On this clone itself: Its antigen remains unknown.

Repertoires were generated with immunoSEQ multiplex PCR, while TCRdb's copy carries only in-frame clones and drops some. Among about 54,000 clones listed, roughly 87% were seen once. Time point: week 47, end of study. Topical imiquimod accompanied each vaccine dose, which consisted of 300 ug of mutant IDH1 20-mer peptide. This CDR3 is built from 11 residues. The germline gives CDR1 MNHEY, CDR2 SVGAGI. V trimming: 7 bases; J trimming: 6 bases; junction bases outside the gene matches: 2. The clonotype was recovered from a woman in her forties or fifties with glioma. V usage is TRBV6-5 and J usage is TRBJ2-5; 7 bases are a match to TRBD2. Sequencing used PBMCs, obtained from a glioma patient whose treatment included an IDH1 peptide vaccine. CDR3 sequence reads: CASTAGQTQYF. CDR3 in DNA: TGTGCCAGCACAGCGGGGCAGACCCAGTACTTC.